Here is one T cell receptor (beta chain) with its context. The record originates from a study of blood T cells in healthy people across ages. Trimming shortened V by 3 bases and J by 5 bases, and 7 bases separated the two germline ends. Germline loops: CDR1 SGHAT, CDR2 FQNNGV. This CDR3 has 13 amino acids. With a J-beta primer mix and a sample-barcoded 5' primer, a second PCR ran roughly 6 to 11 cycles. TCRdb re-analysed the 5' RACE reads in MiXCR, keeping a single row per CDR3 protein. The table lists over 1,500,000 distinct CDR3 sequences, 39% of them singletons, with more than 20% in the top ten. The sequence was collected from a human donor in good health. The chain joins TRBV11-2 to TRBJ2-2, with D perhaps matching TRBD2 (6 bases). The sample was blood. The chain's CDR3 is CASSFAGTGELFF. The CDR3 DNA sequence: TGTGCCAGCAGCTTCGCGGGGACCGGGGAGCTGTTTTTT.